This T cell receptor beta chain is from a study of graft-versus-host responses after intestinal transplantation. Repertoires were generated with immunoSEQ multiplex PCR, while TCRdb's copy carries only in-frame clones and drops some. Here the sample spans about 94,000 clones, 91% being singletons. The V gene end was trimmed by 3 bases and the J gene end by 5 bases; junction bases not matched to a gene: 9. CDR3 length: 16 residues. Germline-derived CDR1 and CDR2 are SGDLS and YYNGEE. A remark on this clone: Its antigen is undetermined.

The specimen was unstimulated CD8+ T cells sorted from spleen or lymph node cells, collected before intestinal transplant. The receptor was isolated from a human donor who received an intestinal transplant. The J gene is TRBJ1-1, the V gene TRBV9, with 11 bases identical to TRBD1. CDR3 nucleotide sequence: TGTGCCAGCAGCGGAGAAGGACAGGGGGCCATAACTGAAGCTTTCTTT. It encodes CASSGEGQGAITEAFF.